This TCR beta chain was recovered during a study of human T cells and chemical hapten exposure. The time point here: pre-sensitization, week 0. Described treatment: therapeutic diphenylcyclopropenone sensitization with weekly scalp DPC. TCRdb redid the calling of the RACE reads with MiXCR, one entry per CDR3 protein. This table has roughly 380,000 distinct CDR3 sequences, 4% to 6% appearing once. The CDR3 has 13 residues. Germline V gene lookup returns CDR1 DFQATT and CDR2 SNEGSKA (reference sequence). V was clipped by 5 bases and J by 7 bases; unmatched bases: 8. This chain links TRBV20-1 with TRBJ1-2; 9 bases align to TRBD1. This clonotype was obtained from a woman aged 50 to 60 with alopecia areata. Some clones in this sample may be carry-over from other donors' samples. The sample was whole blood, taken in connection with sensitization to the hapten diphenylcyclopropenone (DPC). In DNA, the CDR3 is TGCAGTGCTGTTACAGGGGGCAGGTCTGGCTACACCTTC. Protein product: CSAVTGGRSGYTF.